One and the same sample provided the 24 T cell receptor beta chains below, sequenced in a study of blood T cell repertoires in COVID-19. Clones were read by immunoSEQ multiplex PCR, and TCRdb kept only the in-frame ones, dropping some. Of 150,000 to 200,000 clones in the sample, around 85% were seen once. Sequencing used peripheral blood. These receptors originate from a woman aged 55-70 years with COVID-19, enrolled during active disease.

The chain uses TRBV18 and TRBJ2-3, with 7 bases lining up with TRBD1. V was clipped by 4 bases and J by 1 base; unmatched bases: 5. Germline CDR1 KGHSH, CDR2 LQKENI. This CDR3 region has 15 residues. CDR3: CASSRGTVGTDTQYF. CDR3 bases: TGTGCCAGCTCACGAGGGACAGTAGGCACAGATACGCAGTATTTT.

The sample holds one count of this clone. The chain links TRBV27 to TRBJ2-1; 8 nucleotides align to TRBD2. This CDR3 is built from 15 residues. Per germline, CDR1 MNHEY and CDR2 SMNVEV (reference sequence). J lost 9 bases, V lost 6 bases, and 13 bases had no gene match. CDR3 sequence reads: CASRIVAGLAGEQFF. DNA for the CDR3: TGTGCCAGCAGAATAGTAGCGGGGTTGGCCGGTGAGCAGTTCTTC.

J is TRBJ2-5 and V is TRBV5-4; D is undetermined. Germline-derived CDR1 and CDR2 are SGHNT and YYREEE (reference sequence). With 1 base removed from V and 4 bases from J, the gap between germline ends came to 11 bases. The CDR3 is made up of 14 amino acids. The CDR3 coding sequence is TGTGCCAGCAGCTTGCCGATTCCAGGAGAGACCCAGTACTTC. Translated: CASSLPIPGETQYF.

This chain links TRBV7-8 with TRBJ2-3, with 13 bases aligning to TRBD2. Trimming took 4 bases from V and 2 from J; bases not matched to a gene: 6. The V gene's germline CDR1 is SGHVS and CDR2 FQNEAQ. This CDR3 is 17 amino acids long. In DNA form, the CDR3 reads TGTGCCAGCAGCTCCAGGACTAGCGGGAGTCTCACAGATACGCAGTATTTT. Its translation is CASSSRTSGSLTDTQYF.

The chain employs TRBV5-1 and TRBJ2-1; D might be TRBD2 (5 bases). CDR1 is SGHRS, CDR2 YFSETQ, per germline. The CDR3 contains 14 residues. V dropped 1 base and J dropped 7 bases, with 12 bases sitting between them. In nucleotides, the CDR3 is TGCGCCAGCAGCTTGATAAGCGGTCAGAATGAGCAGTTCTTC. Amino acids: CASSLISGQNEQFF.

This clone has a single count. The chain uses TRBV9 and TRBJ2-3; 10 bases line up with TRBD2. Per the germline V gene, CDR1 is SGDLS and CDR2 is YYNGEE. V trimming: 0 bases; J trimming: 3 bases; junction bases outside the gene matches: 7. There are 17 residues in the CDR3. The DNA for the CDR3 is TGTGCCAGCAGCGTAGGTAGCGGGAGGTCGGTAACAGATACGCAGTATTTT. It yields the protein CASSVGSGRSVTDTQYF.

The V call is TRBV7-9, the J call TRBJ2-1; 7 nucleotides line up with TRBD2. The CDR3 is made up of 13 amino acids. Germline V gives CDR1 SEHNR, CDR2 FQNEAQ (reference sequence). J lost 8 bases, V lost 5 bases, and 6 bases had no gene match. The CDR3 here is CASSPRGEHEQFF. The DNA of the CDR3 is TGTGCCAGCAGCCCACGGGGGGAGCATGAGCAGTTCTTC.

The chain is built from TRBV19 and TRBJ2-1, with D tentatively TRBD2 (5 bases). Trimming cost V 1 base and J 7 bases, with 20 bases left between them. CDR1 is LNHDA, CDR2 SQIVND, per germline (reference sequence). The CDR3 is 17 residues long. Written as DNA, the CDR3 is TGTGCCAGTAGTATAGTACGGGGAGCGTCCAGAGGGAATGAGCAGTTCTTC. Translation: CASSIVRGASRGNEQFF.

The chain joins TRBV6-5 to TRBJ2-7, with D uncertain. The V and J ends lost 6 bases and 2 bases respectively, with 14 bases between them. CDR1 MNHEY and CDR2 SVGAGI come from the germline V gene. This CDR3 contains 14 residues. The CDR3 reads CASSPSLRPYEQYF. CDR3 DNA: TGTGCCAGCAGCCCCAGCCTGCGGCCCTACGAGCAGTACTTC.

This chain links TRBV5-6 with TRBJ2-2; D remains ambiguous. Trimming took off 0 bases at V and 4 bases at J, with 4 bases between the two ends. The germline V gene has CDR1 SGHDT and CDR2 YYEEEE. The CDR3 extends over 13 amino acids. The CDR3 reads CASSLAGTGELFF. CDR3 nucleotide sequence: TGTGCCAGCAGCTTGGCCGGCACCGGGGAGCTGTTTTTT.

The chain links TRBV9 to TRBJ1-1; weak D call: TRBD1 (5 bases). This CDR3 has 13 residues. The germline V gene has CDR1 SGDLS and CDR2 YYNGEE. The germline V and J ends were trimmed by 0 bases and 6 bases, with 9 bases remaining between them. In DNA, the CDR3 is TGTGCCAGCAGCGTAGGGGGGGAGGCTGAAGCTTTCTTT. It specifies CASSVGGEAEAFF. The full variable domain, in which reference TRBV9 and TRBJ1-1 provide the parts outside the CDR3, is DSGVTQTPKHLITATGQRVTLRCSPRSGDLSVYWYQQSLDQGLQFLIQYYNGEERAKGNILERFSAQQFPDLHSELNLSSLELGDSALYFCASSVGGEAEAFFGQGTRLTVV.

The chain is built from TRBV5-1 and TRBJ2-3; D not resolved. CDR1 is SGHRS, CDR2 YFSETQ, per germline. The CDR3 length is 14 residues. Trimming took off 6 bases at V and 2 bases at J, with 13 bases between the two ends. For the CDR3, the DNA is TGCGCCAGCAAAAGTCGGGTGAACACAGATACGCAGTATTTT. Amino acid sequence: CASKSRVNTDTQYF.

The chain combines TRBV30 with TRBJ1-2; maybe TRBD1 (5 bases). Per germline, CDR1 GTSNPN and CDR2 SVGIG (reference sequence). This CDR3 has 14 amino acids. The germline V and J ends were trimmed by 2 bases and 2 bases, with 12 bases remaining between them. The CDR3 DNA reads TGTGCCTGGAGTTTACAGGCGGGGAACTATGGCTACACCTTC. It translates to CAWSLQAGNYGYTF.

V gene TRBV6-5 combines with J gene TRBJ1-4, with D maybe TRBD1 (5 bases). The CDR3 has 16 residues. V gave up 3 bases and J gave up 0 bases, with 11 bases separating them. Germline lookup yields CDR1 MNHEY and CDR2 SVGAGI. The CDR3 bases are TGTGCCAGCAGTTATGGGGCCCCGGCAACTAATGAAAAACTGTTTTTT. Its protein product is CASSYGAPATNEKLFF.

The CDR3 DNA is TGTGCCAGCACCCGCGGGACAGGGGACCGTAGCACTGAAGCTTTCTTT. Amino acid sequence: CASTRGTGDRSTEAFF. The V call is TRBV3-1 (or the pseudogene TRBV3-2), the J call TRBJ1-1; 10 nucleotides line up with TRBD1. The CDR3 spans 16 residues. V shed 7 bases, J shed 4 bases, and the junction held 12 bases outside the gene matches. CDR1 is LGHDT and CDR2 is YNNKEL in the germline V gene (reference sequence).

The rearrangement joins TRBV28 to TRBJ1-5, with D uncertain. Germline V gene sequence: CDR1 MDHEN, CDR2 SYDVKM. This CDR3 contains 12 residues. V dropped 8 bases and J dropped 7 bases, with 12 bases sitting between them. This chain's CDR3 is CASGPPGQPQHF. Here the CDR3 DNA reads TGTGCCAGCGGGCCCCCGGGGCAGCCCCAGCATTTT.

This chain connects TRBV12-3 or TRBV12-4 to TRBJ1-3, with no clear D. Deletions cut 5 bases from V and 7 bases from J, with 12 bases between. The CDR3 contains 13 residues. The CDR3 DNA is TGTGCCAGCAGTAATCAAAATCGGAACACCATATATTTT. Translating gives CASSNQNRNTIYF.

The V and J genes are TRBV9 and TRBJ2-2; the match to TRBD2 covers 7 bases. V lost 6 bases to trimming and J lost 4 bases; unmatched junction nucleotides: 6. The CDR3 sequence is 14 residues long. CDR1 is SGDLS and CDR2 is YYNGEE in the germline V gene. CDR3 nucleotides: TGTGCCAGCACCAAAAGCGGGACCACCGGGGAGCTGTTTTTT. Its protein is CASTKSGTTGELFF.

The chain links TRBV5-1 to TRBJ1-6; perhaps TRBD1 as D (6 bases). The CDR3 consists of 14 residues. Germline CDR1 SGHRS, CDR2 YFSETQ. V lost 1 base, J lost 7 bases, and 9 bases lay in between. DNA for the CDR3: TGCGCCAGCAGCTTGATGGGGGCCAATTCACCCCTCCACTTT. Its translation: CASSLMGANSPLHF.

The V and J genes are TRBV3-1 (or the pseudogene TRBV3-2) and TRBJ2-5; D is possibly TRBD1 (5 bases). Germline CDR1 LGHDT, CDR2 YNNKEL (reference sequence). This CDR3 region has 15 residues. The ends were cut back, 3 bases at V and 5 bases at J, with 16 bases in the middle. The CDR3 coding sequence is TGTGCCAGCAGCCAGCAGTCAATTGGGGCGGAGACCCAGTACTTC. It encodes CASSQQSIGAETQYF.

This clone was counted only a few times. V usage is TRBV7-9 and J usage is TRBJ2-6; the match to TRBD1 covers 8 bases. The CDR3 consists of 17 residues. In germline, CDR1 is SEHNR, CDR2 FQNEAQ (reference sequence). V gave up 4 bases and J gave up 3 bases; unmatched junction bases: 8. This CDR3 is CASSSQGALFGANVLTF. CDR3 coding DNA: TGTGCCAGCAGCTCGCAGGGGGCGCTTTTTGGGGCCAACGTCCTGACTTTC.

The chain has TRBV7-3 and TRBJ1-2; tentative D call: TRBD1 (5 bases). Per germline, CDR1 SGHTA and CDR2 FQGTGA. The CDR3 sequence is 15 residues long. V lost 2 bases to trimming and J lost 4 bases, with 14 bases between them. In DNA, the CDR3 is TGTGCCAGCAGCTTAGGGCGGGACCGCTCCTATGGCTACACCTTC. Translation: CASSLGRDRSYGYTF. The complete variable domain, with remaining parts taken from reference TRBV7-3 and TRBJ1-2, reads GAGVSQTPSNKVTEKGKYVELRCDPISGHTALYWYRQSLGQGPEFLIYFQGTGAADDSGLPNDRFFAVRPEGSVSTLKIQRTERGDSAVYLCASSLGRDRSYGYTFGSGTRLTVV.

The rearrangement joins TRBV15 to TRBJ2-1; 14 bases match TRBD2. Per the germline V gene, CDR1 is LNHNV and CDR2 is YYDKDF (reference sequence). The CDR3 is made up of 20 amino acids. The ends lost 1 base at V and 0 bases at J; junction bases unmatched: 8. The CDR3 DNA reads as TGTGCCACCAGCAGAGTCCTGGGACTAGCGGGAGTCAGCTCCTACAATGAGCAGTTCTTC. It codes for CATSRVLGLAGVSSYNEQFF.

The rearrangement uses TRBV27 and TRBJ2-2; 9 positions agree with TRBD1. Germline V gene sequence: CDR1 MNHEY, CDR2 SMNVEV (reference sequence). Trimming removed 7 bases from V and 6 bases from J; junction bases left unmatched: 6. CDR3 size: 14 residues. The CDR3: CASKRTGDSGELFF. The CDR3 DNA reads TGTGCCAGCAAACGGACAGGGGATTCCGGGGAGCTGTTTTTT.